This TCR beta chain was retrieved from a study of OX40 agonist ivuxolimab in advanced cancers. Overall study: Patients were infused with ivuxolimab every 2 weeks at 0.01 to 10 mg/kg.

Germline assignment: CDR1 KGHSH and CDR2 LQKENI. V gave up 5 bases and J gave up 0 bases; unmatched junction bases: 10. The CDR3 totals 18 residues. The data were produced by immunoSEQ multiplex PCR, yet TCRdb's version contains in-frame clones alone and is incomplete. This sample yields 65,000 to 95,000 clones, of which 91% are seen a single time; approximately 6.5% belongs to the top ten. Sequences were derived from CD4+ or CD8+ T cells sorted from blood, sampled in a trial of the OX40 agonist ivuxolimab. The rearrangement joins TRBV18 to TRBJ1-5, with 10 bases fitting TRBD1. The sequence was collected from an adult with an advanced solid tumor such as melanoma, head and neck, liver or kidney cancer. Here the CDR3 DNA reads TGTGCCAGCTCAGGGGGACAGGGGCTTTTCCGTAGCAATCAGCCCCAGCATTTT. Translation: CASSGGQGLFRSNQPQHF.